This T cell receptor (beta chain) originates from a study of blood T cell repertoires in COVID-19. The authors' processing: Nucleated cell counts were estimated from reference gene primer amplification. The method was immunoSEQ multiplex PCR; TCRdb's version includes in-frame clones alone and lacks a portion of them. V and J calls and clone size are given by that table; D and trimming were obtained from the DNA. The sample has fewer than 500,000 clones, about nine tenths seen once. With 7 bases removed from V and 4 bases from J, the gap between germline ends came to 8 bases. Germline CDR1 is SNHLY and CDR2 is FYNNEI. The CDR3 extends over 12 amino acids. Comments on this clone: This sample also contains other DNA sequences that code for the same CDR3.

The chain uses TRBV2 and TRBJ1-3, with D possibly matching TRBD1 (5 bases). The sequenced sample consisted of peripheral blood. This TCR was sampled from a woman aged 25-40 years with active or convalescent COVID-19. The CDR3 bases are TGTGCCAGCACCAGGGTAGGAAACACCATATATTTT. Its translation is CASTRVGNTIYF. Full variable domain (remainder filled in from reference TRBV2 and TRBJ1-3): EPEVTQTPSHQVTQMGQEVILRCVPISNHLYFYWYRQILGQKVEFLVSFYNNEISEKSEIFDDQFSVERPDGSNFTLKIRSTKLEDSAMYFCASTRVGNTIYFGEGSWLTVV.